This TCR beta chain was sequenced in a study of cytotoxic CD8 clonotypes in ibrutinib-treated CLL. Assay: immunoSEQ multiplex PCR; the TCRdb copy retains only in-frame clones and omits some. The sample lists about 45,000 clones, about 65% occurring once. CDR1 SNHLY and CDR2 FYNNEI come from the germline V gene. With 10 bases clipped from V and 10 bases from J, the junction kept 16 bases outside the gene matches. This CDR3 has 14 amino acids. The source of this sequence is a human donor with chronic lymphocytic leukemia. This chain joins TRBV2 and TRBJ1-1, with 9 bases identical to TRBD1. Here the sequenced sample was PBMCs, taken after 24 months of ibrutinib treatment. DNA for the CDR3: TGTGCCACCACGACCGGACAGGGGAGTAGTCGAGCTTTCTTT. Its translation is CATTTGQGSSRAFF.